This T cell receptor (beta chain) was found in a study of OX40 agonist ivuxolimab in advanced cancers. The CDR3 has 15 residues. Germline-derived CDR1 and CDR2 are MNHEY and SVGAGI. V lost 4 bases, J lost 3 bases, and 13 bases lay in between. Produced via immunoSEQ multiplex PCR; TCRdb's table is partial and in-frame only. Of about 9,000 clones listed, roughly 70% are singletons. This clonotype originated in an adult with an advanced solid tumor such as melanoma, head and neck, liver or kidney cancer. The input for sequencing was CD4+ or CD8+ T cells sorted from blood, taken in a trial of the OX40 agonist ivuxolimab. The V and J genes are TRBV6-5 and TRBJ2-1; perhaps TRBD2 as D (6 bases). CDR3 DNA sequence: TGTGCCAGCAGTTTAGGGTGGGGGGACTACAATGAGCAGTTCTTC. Protein sequence: CASSLGWGDYNEQFF.